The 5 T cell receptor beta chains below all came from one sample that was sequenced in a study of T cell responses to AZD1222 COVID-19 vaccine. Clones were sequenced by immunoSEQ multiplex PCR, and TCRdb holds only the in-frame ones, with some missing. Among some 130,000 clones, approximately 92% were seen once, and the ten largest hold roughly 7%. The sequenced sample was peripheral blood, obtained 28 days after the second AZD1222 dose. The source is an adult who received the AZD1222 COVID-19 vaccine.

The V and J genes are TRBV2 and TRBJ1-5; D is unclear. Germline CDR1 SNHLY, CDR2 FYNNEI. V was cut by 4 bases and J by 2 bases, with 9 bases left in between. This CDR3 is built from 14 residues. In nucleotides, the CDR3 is TGTGCCAGCAGTGGGGGAACACGCAATCAGCCCCAGCATTTT. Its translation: CASSGGTRNQPQHF.

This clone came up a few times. The CDR3 bases are TGCAGCGTTGAAGGTGGGGCGAATGAGCAGTTCTTC. Amino acid sequence: CSVEGGANEQFF. The chain joins TRBV29-1 to TRBJ2-1, with D perhaps TRBD1 (5 bases). V lost 1 base and J 7 bases, leaving 8 bases between the germline ends. Germline V gives CDR1 SQVTM, CDR2 ANQGSEA. This CDR3 has 12 residues.

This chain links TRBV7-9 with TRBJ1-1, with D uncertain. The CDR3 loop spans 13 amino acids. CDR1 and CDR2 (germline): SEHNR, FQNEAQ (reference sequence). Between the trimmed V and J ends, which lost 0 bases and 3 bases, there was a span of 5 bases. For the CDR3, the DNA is TGTGCCAGCAGCTTAGCGGTCTACACTGAAGCTTTCTTT. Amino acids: CASSLAVYTEAFF.

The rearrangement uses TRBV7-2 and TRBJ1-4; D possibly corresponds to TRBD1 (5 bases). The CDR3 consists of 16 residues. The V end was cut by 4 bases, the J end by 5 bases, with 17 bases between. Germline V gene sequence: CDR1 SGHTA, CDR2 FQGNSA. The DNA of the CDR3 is TGTGCCAGCAGCTCCAGAACAGACAGTAGGAATGAAAAACTGTTTTTT. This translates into CASSSRTDSRNEKLFF.

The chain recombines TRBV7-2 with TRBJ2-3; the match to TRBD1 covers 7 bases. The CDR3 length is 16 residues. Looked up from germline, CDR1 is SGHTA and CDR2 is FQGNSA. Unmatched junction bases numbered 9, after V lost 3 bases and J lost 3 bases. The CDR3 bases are TGTGCCAGCAGCTTCCTAGGGGGCCACATGACAGATACGCAGTATTTT. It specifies CASSFLGGHMTDTQYF.